The clone carrying this T cell receptor beta chain has at least ten counts. The antigen is undetermined. This sample was taken from a study of T cells after yellow fever vaccination. Study-wide findings and caveats: A minor fraction of clonotypes spanned both CD4 and CD8 compartments.

The V and J ends lost 6 bases and 0 bases respectively, with 9 bases between them. The CDR3 length is 13 residues. Germline values: CDR1 SQVTM, CDR2 ANQGSEA. UMIs were added to TCR cDNA along with a universal primer site when it was made by 5'RACE template switching. TCRdb re-derived calls from the 5' RACE reads in MiXCR, one entry per CDR3 protein. The table has approximately 74,000 distinct CDR3 sequences, around 6.9% seen once; the top ten hold about 32%. The chain couples TRBV29-1 to TRBJ2-1; D uncertain. This clonotype was sampled from a man aged 18 to 30 who received the YFV17D yellow fever vaccine. Here the sequenced sample was CD8+ T cells sorted from PBMCs, taken around 5 days after the first yellow fever vaccination. The CDR3 reads CSVRTSSYNEQFF. The DNA for the CDR3 is TGCAGCGTCCGAACAAGCTCCTACAATGAGCAGTTCTTC.